There are many counts of the clone carrying this TCR beta chain. Its antigen remains unknown. The table came from immunoSEQ multiplex PCR; TCRdb's copy has only in-frame clones and leaves some out. This record lists tens of thousands of clones, none seen once only, and the top ten clones contain about 4.5%. The related graft donor's blood sample was taken on the day of bone marrow donation. The data belong to a study of T cells after posttransplantation cyclophosphamide. Findings of the study overall: TRB overlap between skin or GI tissue T cells and blood was limited. Recipient CMV seropositivity and CMV reactivation strongly tracked TRB clonality.

CDR1 and CDR2 (germline): SGHTA, FQGTGA. The CDR3 loop spans 13 amino acids. V lost 2 bases and J lost 6, with 8 bases in between. Input material: PBMCs. This receptor was obtained from a woman in her forties or fifties in good health and a related stem cell transplant donor. V usage is TRBV7-3 and J usage is TRBJ1-5; D possibly corresponds to TRBD1 (5 bases). CDR3 region: CASSLQGSQPQHF. CDR3 sequence (DNA): TGTGCCAGCAGCTTACAGGGAAGTCAGCCCCAGCATTTT.